This T cell receptor beta chain was obtained from a study of blood T cell repertoires in COVID-19. Looking at the study overall: Collection of acute and convalescent COVID-19 samples took place in the United States, Italy and Spain.

Germline V CDR1 and CDR2: GTSNPN, SVGIG (reference sequence). V was clipped by 2 bases and J by 0 bases; unmatched bases: 4. The CDR3 covers 15 residues. The repertoire was sequenced with immunoSEQ multiplex PCR; TCRdb's copy has only in-frame clones and lacks some. The sample contains about 150,000 clones, around nine tenths of which appear only once. J is TRBJ2-1 and V is TRBV30, with 7 positions matching TRBD2. The sequenced sample consisted of peripheral blood. The source of this sequence is a human donor in a cohort sampled during active COVID-19. CDR3 protein: CAWSSGASSYNEQFF. CDR3 bases: TGTGCCTGGAGTAGCGGGGCCAGCTCCTACAATGAGCAGTTCTTC.